The subject of this entry is one T cell receptor (beta chain). Profiling relied on immunoSEQ multiplex PCR, and the TCRdb table lists in-frame clones only, not all of them. This table has roughly 250,000 clones, approximately 90% appearing once. The data were taken from a study of blood T cell repertoires in COVID-19. Study context: T cells, B-cell-depleted T cells, or PBMCs provided the cDNA or gDNA that served as material.

The CDR3 is 16 residues long. Unmatched junction bases numbered 2, after V lost 4 bases and J lost 1 base. CDR1 and CDR2 (germline): MNHEY, SVGAGI. The rearrangement uses TRBV6-5 and TRBJ2-5; 14 bases are shared with TRBD2. The clonotype comes from a woman aged 40 to 49 with acute COVID-19. Sequenced sample: PBMCs or T cells enriched from blood (not recorded which). The CDR3 nucleotides read TGTGCCAGCAGTTTTGGACTAGCGGGGGGCCAAGAGACCCAGTACTTC. It specifies CASSFGLAGGQETQYF.